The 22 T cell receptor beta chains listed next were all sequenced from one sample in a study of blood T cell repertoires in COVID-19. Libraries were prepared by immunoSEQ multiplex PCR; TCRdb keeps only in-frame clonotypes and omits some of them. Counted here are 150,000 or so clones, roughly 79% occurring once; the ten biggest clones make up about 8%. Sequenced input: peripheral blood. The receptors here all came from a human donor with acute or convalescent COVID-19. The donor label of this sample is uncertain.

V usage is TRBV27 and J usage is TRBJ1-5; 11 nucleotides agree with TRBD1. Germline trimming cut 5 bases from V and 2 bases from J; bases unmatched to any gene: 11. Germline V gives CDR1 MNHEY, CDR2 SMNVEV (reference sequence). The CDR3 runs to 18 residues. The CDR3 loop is CASSPDRGPLPGNQPQHF. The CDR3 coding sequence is TGTGCCAGCAGTCCGGACAGGGGGCCATTGCCGGGCAATCAGCCCCAGCATTTT.

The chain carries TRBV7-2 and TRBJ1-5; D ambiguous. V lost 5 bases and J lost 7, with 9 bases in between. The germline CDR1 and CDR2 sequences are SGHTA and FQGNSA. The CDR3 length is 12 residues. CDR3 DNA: TGTGCCAGCAGCCCCTATTCCCAGCCCCAGCATTTT. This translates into CASSPYSQPQHF.

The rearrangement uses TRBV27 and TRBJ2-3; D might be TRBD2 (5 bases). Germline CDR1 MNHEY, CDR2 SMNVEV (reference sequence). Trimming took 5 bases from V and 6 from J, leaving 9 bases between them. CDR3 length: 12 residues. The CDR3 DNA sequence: TGTGCCAGCAGTGGGCCGGGGGATACGCAGTATTTT. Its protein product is CASSGPGDTQYF.

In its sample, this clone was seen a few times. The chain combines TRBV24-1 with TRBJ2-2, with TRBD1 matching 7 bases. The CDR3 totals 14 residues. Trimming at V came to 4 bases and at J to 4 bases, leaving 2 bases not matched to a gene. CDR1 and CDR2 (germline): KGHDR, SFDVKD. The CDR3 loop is CATSDTGVTGELFF. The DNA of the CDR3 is TGTGCCACCAGTGACACAGGGGTCACCGGGGAGCTGTTTTTT.

As DNA, the CDR3 is TGTGCCAGCAGCTTGGACGGCGGGGCCACTAACCACGAGCAGTACGTC. Its protein product is CASSLDGGATNHEQYV. The V gene is TRBV5-5, the J gene TRBJ2-7; tentatively, D is TRBD2 (6 bases). Germline-derived CDR1 and CDR2 are SGHKS and YYEKEE (reference sequence). This CDR3 spans 16 amino acids. The V and J ends lost 0 bases and 5 bases respectively, with 18 bases between them.

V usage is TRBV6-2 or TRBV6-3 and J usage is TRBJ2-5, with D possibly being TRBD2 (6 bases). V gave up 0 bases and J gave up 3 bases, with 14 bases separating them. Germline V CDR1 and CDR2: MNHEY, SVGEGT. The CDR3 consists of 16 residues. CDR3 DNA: TGTGCCAGCAGTTACTCCTGGGGGGTATGGGAAGAGACCCAGTACTTC. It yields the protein CASSYSWGVWEETQYF.

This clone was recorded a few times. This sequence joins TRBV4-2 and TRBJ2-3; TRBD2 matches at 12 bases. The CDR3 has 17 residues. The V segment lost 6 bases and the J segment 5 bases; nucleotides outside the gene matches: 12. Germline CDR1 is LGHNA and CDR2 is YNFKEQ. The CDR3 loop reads CASRAGTSGPWGDTQYF. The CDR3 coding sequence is TGTGCCAGCAGGGCCGGGACTAGCGGGCCATGGGGAGATACGCAGTATTTT.

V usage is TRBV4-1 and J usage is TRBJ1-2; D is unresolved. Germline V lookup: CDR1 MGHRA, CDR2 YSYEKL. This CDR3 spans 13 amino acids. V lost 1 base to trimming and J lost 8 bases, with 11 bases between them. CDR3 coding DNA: TGCGCCAGCAGCCAAGTGTGGACTGGGGGCTACACCTTC. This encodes CASSQVWTGGYTF.

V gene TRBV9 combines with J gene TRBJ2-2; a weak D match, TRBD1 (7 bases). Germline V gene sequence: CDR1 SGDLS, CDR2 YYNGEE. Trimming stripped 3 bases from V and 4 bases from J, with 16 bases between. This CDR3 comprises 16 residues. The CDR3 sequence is CASSAPSGGGTGELFF. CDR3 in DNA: TGTGCCAGCAGCGCTCCCTCAGGGGGAGGCACCGGGGAGCTGTTTTTT.

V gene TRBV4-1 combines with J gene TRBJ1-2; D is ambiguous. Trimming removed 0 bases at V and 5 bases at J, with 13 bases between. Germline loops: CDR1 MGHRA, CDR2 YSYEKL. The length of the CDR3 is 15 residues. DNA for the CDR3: TGCGCCAGCAGCCAAGATCCGGCAGGCCCGTATGGCTACACCTTC. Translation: CASSQDPAGPYGYTF.

For the CDR3, the DNA is TGTGCCAGCTCACTAGACCAGGGGGGCGATGGCTACACCTTC. This encodes CASSLDQGGDGYTF. The genes are TRBV18 and TRBJ1-2; 7 bases agree with TRBD1. The CDR3 has 14 residues. From germline, CDR1 is KGHSH and CDR2 LQKENI. After removal of 4 bases from V and 6 bases from J, the junction contained 8 bases not matched to a gene.

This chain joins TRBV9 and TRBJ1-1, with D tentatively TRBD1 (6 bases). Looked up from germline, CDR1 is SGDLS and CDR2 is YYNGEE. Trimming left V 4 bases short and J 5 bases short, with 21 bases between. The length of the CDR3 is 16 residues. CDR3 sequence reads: CASSPPGDGLRTEAFF. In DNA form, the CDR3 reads TGTGCCAGCAGCCCACCAGGGGACGGCCTGAGGACTGAAGCTTTCTTT.

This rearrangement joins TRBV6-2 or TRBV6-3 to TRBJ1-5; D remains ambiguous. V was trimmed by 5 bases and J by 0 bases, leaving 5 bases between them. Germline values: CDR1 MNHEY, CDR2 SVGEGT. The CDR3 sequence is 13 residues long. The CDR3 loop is CASSRYSNQPQHF. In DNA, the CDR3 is TGTGCCAGCAGTCGGTATAGCAATCAGCCCCAGCATTTT.

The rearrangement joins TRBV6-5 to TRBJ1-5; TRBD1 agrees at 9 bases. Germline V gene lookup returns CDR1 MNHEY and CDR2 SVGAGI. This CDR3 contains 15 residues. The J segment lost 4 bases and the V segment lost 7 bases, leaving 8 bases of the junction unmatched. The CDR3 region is CASTFPTGGNQPQHF. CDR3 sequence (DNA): TGTGCCAGCACCTTTCCGACAGGGGGAAATCAGCCCCAGCATTTT.

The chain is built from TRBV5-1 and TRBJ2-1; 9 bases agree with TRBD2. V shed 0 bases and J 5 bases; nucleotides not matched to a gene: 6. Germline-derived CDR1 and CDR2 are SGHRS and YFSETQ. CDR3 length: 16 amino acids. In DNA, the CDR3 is TGCGCCAGCAGCTTGGAAGGCGGGGGGGCCAACAATGAGCAGTTCTTC. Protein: CASSLEGGGANNEQFF.

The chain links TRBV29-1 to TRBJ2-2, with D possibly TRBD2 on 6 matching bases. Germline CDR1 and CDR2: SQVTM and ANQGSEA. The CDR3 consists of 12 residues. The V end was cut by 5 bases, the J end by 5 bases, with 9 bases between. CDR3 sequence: CSVSGDTGELFF. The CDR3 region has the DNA TGCAGCGTTTCGGGGGATACCGGGGAGCTGTTTTTT.

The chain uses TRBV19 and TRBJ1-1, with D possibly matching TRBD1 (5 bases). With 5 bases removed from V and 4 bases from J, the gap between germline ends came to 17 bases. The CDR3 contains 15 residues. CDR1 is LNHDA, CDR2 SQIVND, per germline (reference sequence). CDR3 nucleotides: TGTGCCAGTAGTTCGTTTACTGGCGGGGGCACTGAAGCTTTCTTT. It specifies CASSSFTGGGTEAFF. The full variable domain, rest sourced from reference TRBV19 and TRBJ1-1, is DGGITQSPKYLFRKEGQNVTLSCEQNLNHDAMYWYRQDPGQGLRLIYYSQIVNDFQKGDIAEGYSVSREKKESFPLTVTSAQKNPTAFYLCASSSFTGGGTEAFFGQGTRLTVV.

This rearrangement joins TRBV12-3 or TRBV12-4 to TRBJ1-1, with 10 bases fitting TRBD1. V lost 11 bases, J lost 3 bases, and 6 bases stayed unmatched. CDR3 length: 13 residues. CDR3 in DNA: TGTGCCCTCCGGGGACAGGGGCACACTGAAGCTTTCTTT. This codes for CALRGQGHTEAFF.

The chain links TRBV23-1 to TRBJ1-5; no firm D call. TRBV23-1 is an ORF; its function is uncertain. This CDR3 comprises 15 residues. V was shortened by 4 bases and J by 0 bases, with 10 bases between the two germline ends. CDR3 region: CASSRPGYSNQPQHF. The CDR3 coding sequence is TGCGCCAGCAGTCGCCCGGGGTATAGCAATCAGCCCCAGCATTTT.

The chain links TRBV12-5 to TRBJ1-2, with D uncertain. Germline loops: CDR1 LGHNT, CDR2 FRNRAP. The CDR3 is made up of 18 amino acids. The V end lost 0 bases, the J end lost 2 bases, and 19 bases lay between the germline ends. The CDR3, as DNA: TGTGCTAGTGGTTTGGTAGACAAGGCCAACCAGAAGAACTATGGCTACACCTTC. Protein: CASGLVDKANQKNYGYTF.

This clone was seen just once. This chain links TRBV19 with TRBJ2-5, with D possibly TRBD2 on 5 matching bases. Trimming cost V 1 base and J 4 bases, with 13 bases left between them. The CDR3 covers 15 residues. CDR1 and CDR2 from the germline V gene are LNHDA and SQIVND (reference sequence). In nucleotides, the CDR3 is TGTGCCAGTAGTATAGGGGTTTTTGAGGGAGAGACCCAGTACTTC. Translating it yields CASSIGVFEGETQYF.

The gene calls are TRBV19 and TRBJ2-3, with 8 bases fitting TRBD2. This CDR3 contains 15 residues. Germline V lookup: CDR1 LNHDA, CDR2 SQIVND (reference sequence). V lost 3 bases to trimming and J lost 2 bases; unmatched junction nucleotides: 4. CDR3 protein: CASSMVAGYTDTQYF. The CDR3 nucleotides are TGTGCCAGTAGTATGGTAGCGGGGTACACAGATACGCAGTATTTT.